These 4 T cell receptor beta chains share one sample of origin, sequenced in a study of T cell repertoires in cytomegalovirus infection. Antigens of these TCRs are unknown. TCRdb ran MiXCR on the reads and lists one entry per CDR3 protein. The table includes 95,000 to 150,000 distinct CDR3 sequences, 25% to 35% detected once. The sequencing used CD8+ T cells from cultured PBMCs, collected from culture after CMV antigen stimulation. The receptors were gathered from a human donor in good health (CMV status not recorded). Some clones in this sample may be carry-over from other donors' samples.

This clonotype was detected many times. The chain links TRBV5-6 to TRBJ1-1, with D perhaps TRBD1 (6 bases). Germline CDR1 reads SGHDT; CDR2 reads YYEEEE. V lost 2 bases, J lost 9 bases, and 14 bases lay in between. CDR3 length: 13 residues. The CDR3 is CASSLYRVSKAFF. CDR3 DNA sequence: TGTGCCAGCAGCTTATACAGGGTATCAAAAGCTTTCTTT.

The chain has TRBV15 and TRBJ2-7; possibly TRBD1 for D (7 bases). The germline V gene encodes CDR1 LNHNV and CDR2 YYDKDF (reference sequence). Trimming removed 1 base from V and 1 base from J, with 11 bases in between. The CDR3 length is 15 residues. CDR3: CATSRVQGGSYEQYF. The CDR3 DNA sequence: TGTGCCACCAGCAGAGTCCAGGGGGGTTCCTACGAGCAGTACTTC.

There are a few counts of this clonotype. The V and J genes are TRBV6-1 and TRBJ1-1; TRBD1 is a possible D gene (6 bases). CDR3 length equals 14 residues. V gave up 6 bases and J gave up 1 base, with 12 bases separating them. Germline assignment: CDR1 MNHNS and CDR2 SASEGT. CDR3 amino acids: CASRDGTPNTEAFF. The CDR3 DNA is TGTGCCAGCAGGGATGGGACACCGAACACTGAAGCTTTCTTT.

This clonotype was detected only a few times. The gene calls are TRBV19 and TRBJ1-2; D gene ambiguous. Per the germline V gene, CDR1 is LNHDA and CDR2 is SQIVND (reference sequence). CDR3 size: 13 residues. Trimming removed 8 bases from V and 8 bases from J, with 18 bases in between. The CDR3 loop reads CASLPYWGEGYTF. The DNA of the CDR3 is TGTGCCAGTCTGCCATATTGGGGAGAAGGCTACACCTTC. Supplemented by reference TRBV19 and TRBJ1-2, the full variable domain reads DGGITQSPKYLFRKEGQNVTLSCEQNLNHDAMYWYRQDPGQGLRLIYYSQIVNDFQKGDIAEGYSVSREKKESFPLTVTSAQKNPTAFYLCASLPYWGEGYTFGSGTRLTVV.